This T cell receptor beta chain was sequenced for a study of cytomegalovirus exposure and HLA in healthy donors. Study-level points and caveats: The productive fraction for most TCR beta V segments was about 90% or about 30% in an earlier analysis. In a later analysis, HLA-associated TCR beta chains were more clonally expanded than equally common others. 87-base-pair reads could not separate some V segments, including TRBV6-2 and TRBV6-3.

Worth noting for this clone: Its antigen is still unknown.

Trimming took 4 bases from V and 1 from J, leaving 15 bases between them. This CDR3 is 15 amino acids long. Per germline, CDR1 SGDLS and CDR2 YYNGEE. A multiplex PCR was run with 60 Vbeta primers and 13 Jbeta primers. Produced via immunoSEQ multiplex PCR; TCRdb's table is partial and in-frame only. The sample records 100,000 to 120,000 clones, approximately 80% being singletons. Donors counted as nominally healthy when sampled, yet unrecorded immune exposures were likely. The chain is built from TRBV9 and TRBJ2-7; D might be TRBD2 (7 bases). The receptor was isolated from a man younger than 40 in good health and CMV-seropositive. Sequencing was carried out using PBMCs. The CDR3 coding sequence is TGTGCCAGCAGCAGAGGCGGGGGCACTTCCTACGAGCAGTACTTC. Amino acids: CASSRGGGTSYEQYF.